This T cell receptor (beta chain) was sequenced during a study of OX40 agonist ivuxolimab in advanced cancers. General study points: Antigen specificity remained undetermined for the expanded peripheral T cells.

Autoimmune disease history or systemic immunosuppression barred patients. Sequencing used immunoSEQ multiplex PCR; TCRdb keeps in-frame clones, though not all of them. The data contain over 30,000 clones, approximately 82% of them singletons. Concerning this clone: What it binds is not known.

The origin of this receptor is an adult with an advanced solid tumor such as melanoma, head and neck, liver or kidney cancer. The starting material was CD4+ or CD8+ T cells sorted from blood, obtained in a trial of the OX40 agonist ivuxolimab.

For the CDR3, the DNA is TGTGCCAGCAGCCCTGGACAGATCTCTGGAAACACCATATATTTT. Protein: CASSPGQISGNTIYF. The chain couples TRBV28 to TRBJ1-3; D is perhaps TRBD1 (6 bases). CDR3 length: 15 residues. Germline loops: CDR1 MDHEN, CDR2 SYDVKM. V lost 6 bases, J lost 0 bases, and 12 bases lay in between.